This T cell receptor beta chain was recovered during a study of CD8 T cells in ankylosing spondylitis. MiXCR, applied by TCRdb to the 5' RACE reads, yields one record per CDR3 protein. Of under 200,000 distinct CDR3 sequences in the sample, roughly 10% are singletons; the top ten hold about 16%. This clonotype was picked up a small number of times. The CDR3 sequence is 12 residues long. Trimming removed 5 bases from V and 5 bases from J, with 10 bases in between. J is TRBJ2-7 and V is TRBV12-3 or TRBV12-4; no clear D. The TCR originated in a female donor with ankylosing spondylitis or in good health (not recorded which). The sample consisted of blood, either unsorted or a sorted T cell fraction (not recorded which). CDR3 in DNA: TGTGCCAGCAGTCTGGGGAAGAACGAGCAGTACTTC. It encodes CASSLGKNEQYF.